These T cell receptor beta chains were read from a single sample in a study of T cell repertoires in cytomegalovirus infection. From the reads, TCRdb called clonotypes with MiXCR, one entry per CDR3 protein. The sample yields 150,000 to 200,000 distinct CDR3 sequences, about a sixth seen once. The sequencing sample was made of CD8+ T cells from PBMCs. These TCRs come from a human donor in good health (CMV status not recorded). Some clones in this sample may be carry-over from other donors' samples. Each CDR3 is given with its conserved first and last residue. A D gene is named only where the DNA matches it firmly. For some rows the clone size is stated as once, few or many, or as a class when expanded; others skip it.

TRBJ2-5 | TRBV12-3/TRBV12-4 | . | TRBD2 | TGTGCCAGCAGTCCCTTCGTGGGACTAGCGACCCAAGAGACCCAGTACTTC | CASSPFVGLATQETQYF
TRBJ2-7 | TRBV7-4 | . | . | TGTGCCAGCAGCCAACGGACAGCCGAGCAGTACTTC | CASSQRTAEQYF
TRBJ2-1 | TRBV7-6 | few | . | TGTGCCAGCAGCTTATCCCCGGGTCTATCGAATGAGCAGTTCTTC | CASSLSPGLSNEQFF
TRBJ1-1 | TRBV7-8 | few | . | TGTGCCAGCAGCTTGTTCGGGGAAGGGAGGACTGAAGCTTTCTTT | CASSLFGEGRTEAFF
TRBJ2-6 | TRBV7-3 | many | . | TGTGCCAGCAGCTTAACTGTGACAGGAAGGGGAAGATCTGGGGCCAACGTCCTGACTTTC | CASSLTVTGRGRSGANVLTF
TRBJ2-7 | TRBV6-6 | few | . | TGTGCCAGCAGCATACGGACACAATACGAGCAGTACTTC | CASSIRTQYEQYF
TRBJ2-1 | TRBV6-2/TRBV6-3 | few | . | TGTGCCAGCAGCGACAGTCTGAGGGATGAGCAGTTCTTC | CASSDSLRDEQFF
TRBJ2-7 | TRBV6-1 | . | TRBD1 | TGTGCCAGCAGGCCCGGGACAGGTTTAAGGGAGCAGTACTTC | CASRPGTGLREQYF
TRBJ1-2 | TRBV6-2/TRBV6-3 | few | TRBD1 | TGCGAGGACAGGCCCCACCCTAACTATGGCTACACCTTC | CEDRPHPNYGYTF
TRBJ2-7 | TRBV28 | . | . | TGTGCCAGCAGTTTAGTGCTCGCGTCGACCTACGAGCAGTACTTC | CASSLVLASTYEQYF
TRBJ2-7 | TRBV28 | few | . | TGTGCCAGCACCTGGGGTCAGACCTACGAGCAGTACTTC | CASTWGQTYEQYF
TRBJ2-3 | TRBV7-8 | . | TRBD2 | TGTGCCAGCAGTTCCGGGACTAGCGGGACGATAAGACTCACAGATACGCAGTATTTT | CASSSGTSGTIRLTDTQYF
TRBJ2-2 | TRBV14 | few | . | TGTGCCAGCAGCCTAAGATACACCGGGGAGCTGTTTTTT | CASSLRYTGELFF
TRBJ1-4 | TRBV7-3 | few | . | TGTGCCAGCAGCTTAACGGCGAGTGAAAAACTGTTTTTT | CASSLTASEKLFF
TRBJ2-1 | TRBV28 | . | TRBD2 | TGTGCCAGCAGCGGAGCGGGATCCTACAATGAGCAGTTCTTC | CASSGAGSYNEQFF
TRBJ2-7 | TRBV7-2 | . | . | TGTGCCAGCAGCTTAAGCACCACCTACGAGCAGTACTTC | CASSLSTTYEQYF
TRBJ1-1 | TRBV19 | . | . | TGTGCCAGTAGTATCGCACAGGGAGCCATCACTGAAGCTTTCTTT | CASSIAQGAITEAFF
TRBJ1-2 | TRBV4-3 | . | . | TGCGCCAGCAGCCAATGGAACGGGCAGGGATATGGCTACACCTTC | CASSQWNGQGYGYTF
TRBJ1-2 | TRBV19 | . | TRBD1 | TGTGCCAGTAGTCGGACAGGGAACGCGGAAATCTATGGCTACACCTTC | CASSRTGNAEIYGYTF
TRBJ2-2 | TRBV7-9 | few | . | TGTGCCAGCAGTCCGGGACACCCGAACACCGGGGAGCTGTTTTTT | CASSPGHPNTGELFF
TRBJ2-1 | TRBV12-3/TRBV12-4 | few | TRBD2 | TGTGCCAGCAGTACGGGGGGGCCGGTGGGAAATGAGCAGTTCTTC | CASSTGGPVGNEQFF
TRBJ2-1 | TRBV12-3/TRBV12-4 | few | . | TGTGCCAGCAGCCCTCGGGGCGGGCAGTTCTTC | CASSPRGGQFF
TRBJ2-7 | TRBV7-6 | . | . | TGTGCCAGCAGCTTAGGAGAGTACTACGAGCAGTACTTC | CASSLGEYYEQYF
TRBJ2-1 | TRBV12-3/TRBV12-4 | . | TRBD2 | TGTGCCAGCAGTGGCGGCGGACTAGCTGGATCCCCCAATGAGCAGTTCTTC | CASSGGGLAGSPNEQFF
TRBJ2-1 | TRBV7-9 | . | TRBD2 | TGTGCCAGCAGCTTTAGCATTGGTAGCGGGAGGGCCCATGAGCAGTTCTTC | CASSFSIGSGRAHEQFF
TRBJ1-2 | TRBV20-1 | few | . | TGCAGTGCTAGAGATGGGGTTCCGGGCTACACCTTC | CSARDGVPGYTF
TRBJ1-5 | TRBV28 | few | . | TGTGCCAGCAGTGCGTCGGGACGGGCCCTTTGGGAGCCCCAGCATTTT | CASSASGRALWEPQHF
TRBJ1-5 | TRBV6-5 | . | . | TGTGCCAGCAGTTACCCGGTGGGTGGGGAAGGGGGCAATCAGCCCCAGCATTTT | CASSYPVGGEGGNQPQHF
TRBJ2-7 | TRBV4-3 | few | . | TGCGCCAGCAGCCAAGATGCGGCCTCTAGTGAGTACTTC | CASSQDAASSEYF
TRBJ2-7 | TRBV30 | . | . | TGTGCCTGGAAGGCAGGGACCTCCTACGAGCAGTACTTC | CAWKAGTSYEQYF
TRBJ2-7 | TRBV20-1 | . | . | TGCAGTGCTAGAGGGCCCTGGGCCTACGAGCAGTACTTC | CSARGPWAYEQYF
TRBJ2-1 | TRBV29-1 | . | . | TGCAGCGTCGAGACCCCGTATCAGGACAATGAGCAGTTCTTC | CSVETPYQDNEQFF
TRBJ2-2 | TRBV4-2 | . | . | TGTGCCAGCAGCCAAGATTTGGGCAGCCAAACCGCCGGGGAGCTGTTTTTT | CASSQDLGSQTAGELFF
TRBJ2-7 | TRBV29-1 | . | . | TGCAGCGTTGAACTGGGGTCCTACGAGCAGTACTTC | CSVELGSYEQYF
TRBJ2-1 | TRBV7-8 | . | . | TGTGCCAGCAGCCCCCGTTATGAGCAGTTCTTC | CASSPRYEQFF
TRBJ2-3 | TRBV10-3 | few | . | TGTGCCATCAGTGAGCGGGGAGTAGCGTCTAGCACAGATACGCAGTATTTT | CAISERGVASSTDTQYF
TRBJ2-5 | TRBV7-2 | few | TRBD1 | TGTGCCAGCAGCCCAAGGACAGGGGGCGGTGAGACCCAGTACTTC | CASSPRTGGGETQYF
TRBJ1-2 | TRBV7-3 | few | TRBD1 | TGTGCCAGCAGCCGAGGACAGGGTGGCTATGGCTACACCTTC | CASSRGQGGYGYTF
TRBJ2-6 | TRBV11-2 | . | TRBD2 | TGTGCCAGCAGCCCCTGGGAGGGCCCGCTCAACGTCCTGACTTTC | CASSPWEGPLNVLTF
TRBJ2-7 | TRBV29-1 | . | TRBD2 | TGCAGCGTTGAAGAAGGTAGCGGGAGGCCCGAGCAGTACTTC | CSVEEGSGRPEQYF
TRBJ2-7 | TRBV28 | few | TRBD2 | TGTGCCAGCAGTTTCCTAGCGGGAGCGTACGAGCAGTACTTC | CASSFLAGAYEQYF
TRBJ2-1 | TRBV11-1 | . | . | TGTGCCAGCAGCTTATTTAGCACTGAGCAGTTCTTC | CASSLFSTEQFF
TRBJ2-1 | TRBV4-1 | few | . | TGCGCCAGCAGCCAAGATGGAGAACACTCAGGCTTCTTC | CASSQDGEHSGFF
TRBJ2-7 | TRBV9 | . | . | TGTGCCAGCAGCTCTTCGAGTCCCTACGAGCAGTACTTC | CASSSSSPYEQYF
TRBJ2-4 | TRBV7-2 | few | TRBD1 | TGTGCCAGCAGCTCCGCGGACAGGGGTCGGAACATTCAGTACTTC | CASSSADRGRNIQYF
TRBJ2-6 | TRBV7-3 | few | . | TGTGCCAGCAGCTTCCCCAGGGTGTTAGGGGCCAACGTCCTGACTTTC | CASSFPRVLGANVLTF
TRBJ1-2 | TRBV20-1 | . | TRBD1 | TGCAGTGCTAGAGATCAGGGGACAGGGCGCGGCTACACCTTC | CSARDQGTGRGYTF
TRBJ2-7 | TRBV27 | few | TRBD2 | TGTGCCAGCAGTCTATGGACTAGCGGGGGGGCAGACGAGCAGTACTTC | CASSLWTSGGADEQYF
TRBJ1-5 | TRBV25-1 | . | TRBD1 | TGTGCCGGACTGGACAGGGGGGATCAGCCCCAGCATTTT | CAGLDRGDQPQHF
TRBJ2-2 | TRBV7-9 | many | . | TGTGCCAGCAGCCGCCGGGACGGGATAAACACCGGGGAGCTGTTTTTT | CASSRRDGINTGELFF
TRBJ2-3 | TRBV5-5 | . | . | TGTGCCAGCAGCTTGGAGCGTACGGGTGTGGTGTGGACAGATACGCAGTATTTT | CASSLERTGVVWTDTQYF
TRBJ2-7 | TRBV7-6 | few | . | TGTGCCAGCAGCTTAAGGGGGGAGAGCTCCTACGAGCAGTACTTC | CASSLRGESSYEQYF
TRBJ2-3 | TRBV20-1 | few | TRBD2 | TGCAGTGCTAGAGTTCTAGCGGGGTCCACAGATACGCAGTATTTT | CSARVLAGSTDTQYF